The entry that follows covers one TCR beta chain sequence. Its specificity is unknown. The data stem from a study of radiotherapy plus CTLA-4 blockade in lung cancer. Background on the study: Disease control was achieved by around 32% of patients, and objective responses by about 19%. Findings and caveats of the study: Reported findings show early blood T cell clone dynamics, with interferon-beta, best predicted response. Subsequent to radiotherapy plus ipilimumab, tumor-derived TCR clones underwent expansion in blood.

Repertoires were generated with immunoSEQ multiplex PCR, while TCRdb's copy carries only in-frame clones and drops some. The sample carries 45,000 to 55,000 clones, roughly three quarters recorded once. With 1 base removed from V and 3 bases from J, the gap between germline ends came to 7 bases. The germline V gene encodes CDR1 MNHNS and CDR2 SASEGT. The CDR3 has 13 amino acids. The specimen comprised peripheral blood, sampled from a patient treated with radiotherapy plus ipilimumab. The receptor comes from a human donor with non-small cell lung cancer who had stable disease on radiotherapy plus ipilimumab. V usage is TRBV6-1 and J usage is TRBJ2-7, with unresolved D. The CDR3 DNA follows: TGTGCCAGCAGTGAAGACAGCTTCTACGAGCAGTACGTC. Amino acid sequence: CASSEDSFYEQYV.